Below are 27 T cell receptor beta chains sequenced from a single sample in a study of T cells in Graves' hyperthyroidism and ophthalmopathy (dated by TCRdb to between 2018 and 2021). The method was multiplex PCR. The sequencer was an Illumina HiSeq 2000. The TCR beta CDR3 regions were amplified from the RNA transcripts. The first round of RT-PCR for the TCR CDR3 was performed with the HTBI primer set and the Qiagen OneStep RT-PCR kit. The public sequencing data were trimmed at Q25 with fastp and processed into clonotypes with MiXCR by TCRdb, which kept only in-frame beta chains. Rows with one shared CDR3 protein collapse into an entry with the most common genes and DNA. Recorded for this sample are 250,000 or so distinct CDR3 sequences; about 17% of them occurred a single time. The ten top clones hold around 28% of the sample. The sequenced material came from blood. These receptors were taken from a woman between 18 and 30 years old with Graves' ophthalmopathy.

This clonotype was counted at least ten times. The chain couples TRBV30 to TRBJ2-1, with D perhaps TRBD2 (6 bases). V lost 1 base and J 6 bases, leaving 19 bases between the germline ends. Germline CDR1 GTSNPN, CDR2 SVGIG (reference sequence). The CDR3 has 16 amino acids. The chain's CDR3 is CAWSAEGGIPLNEQFF. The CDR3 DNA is TGTGCCTGGAGTGCCGAAGGAGGGATCCCCCTCAATGAGCAGTTCTTC. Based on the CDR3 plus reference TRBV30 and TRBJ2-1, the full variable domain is SQTIHQWPATLVQPVGSPLSLECTVEGTSNPNLYWYRQAAGRGLQLLFYSVGIGQISSEVPQNLSASRPQDRQFILSSKKLLLSDSGFYLCAWSAEGGIPLNEQFFGPGTRLTVL.

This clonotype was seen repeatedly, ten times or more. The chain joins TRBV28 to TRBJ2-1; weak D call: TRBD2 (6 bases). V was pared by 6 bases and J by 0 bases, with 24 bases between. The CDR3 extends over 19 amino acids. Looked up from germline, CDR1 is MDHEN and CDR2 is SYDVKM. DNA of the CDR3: TGTGCCAGCAGGTGGACCCGGGGGAACGTGTGGGACTCCTACAATGAGCAGTTCTTC. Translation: CASRWTRGNVWDSYNEQFF.

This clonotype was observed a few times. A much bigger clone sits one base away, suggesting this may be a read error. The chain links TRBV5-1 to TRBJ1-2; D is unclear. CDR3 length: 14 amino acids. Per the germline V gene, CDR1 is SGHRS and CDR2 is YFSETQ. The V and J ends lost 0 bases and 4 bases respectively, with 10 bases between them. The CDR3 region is CASSLGGSTYGYTF. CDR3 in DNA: TGCGCCAGCAGCTTGGGAGGGTCAACCTATGGCTACACCTTC.

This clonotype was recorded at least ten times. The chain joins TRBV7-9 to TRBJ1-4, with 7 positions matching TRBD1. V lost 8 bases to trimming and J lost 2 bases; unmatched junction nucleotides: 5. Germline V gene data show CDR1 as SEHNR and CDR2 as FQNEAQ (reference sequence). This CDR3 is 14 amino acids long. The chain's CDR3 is CASRTGGTNEKLFF. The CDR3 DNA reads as TGTGCCAGCCGGACAGGCGGGACTAATGAAAAACTGTTTTTT.

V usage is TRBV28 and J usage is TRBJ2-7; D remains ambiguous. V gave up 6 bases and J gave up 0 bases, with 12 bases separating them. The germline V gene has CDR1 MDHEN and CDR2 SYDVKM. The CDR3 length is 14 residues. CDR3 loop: CASRLRPSSYEQYF. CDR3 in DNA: TGTGCCAGCAGGTTAAGACCGAGCTCCTACGAGCAGTACTTC.

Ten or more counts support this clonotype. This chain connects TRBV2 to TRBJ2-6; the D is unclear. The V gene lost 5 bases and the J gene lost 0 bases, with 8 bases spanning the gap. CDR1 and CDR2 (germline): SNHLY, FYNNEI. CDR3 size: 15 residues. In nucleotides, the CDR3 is TGTGCCAGCAGTCCCCTGGGCTCTGGGGCCAACGTCCTGACTTTC. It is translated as CASSPLGSGANVLTF.

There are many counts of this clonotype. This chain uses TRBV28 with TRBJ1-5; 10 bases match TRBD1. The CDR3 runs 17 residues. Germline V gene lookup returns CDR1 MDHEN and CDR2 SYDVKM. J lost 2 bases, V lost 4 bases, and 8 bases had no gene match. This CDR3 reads CASSSPRDRGGNQPQHF. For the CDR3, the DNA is TGTGCCAGCAGTTCACCCCGGGACAGGGGAGGCAATCAGCCCCAGCATTTT. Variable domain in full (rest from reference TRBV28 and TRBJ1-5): DVKVTQSSRYLVKRTGEKVFLECVQDMDHENMFWYRQDPGLGLRLIYFSYDVKMKEKGDIPEGYSVSREKKERFSLILESASTNQTSMYLCASSSPRDRGGNQPQHFGDGTRLSIL.

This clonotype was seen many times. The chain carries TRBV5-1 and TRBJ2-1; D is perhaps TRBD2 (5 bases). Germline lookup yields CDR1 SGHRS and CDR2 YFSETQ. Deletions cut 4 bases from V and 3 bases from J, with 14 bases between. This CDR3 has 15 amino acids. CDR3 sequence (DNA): TGCGCCAGCAGCCCTCGGGGTACCGACTACAATGAGCAGTTCTTC. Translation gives CASSPRGTDYNEQFF.

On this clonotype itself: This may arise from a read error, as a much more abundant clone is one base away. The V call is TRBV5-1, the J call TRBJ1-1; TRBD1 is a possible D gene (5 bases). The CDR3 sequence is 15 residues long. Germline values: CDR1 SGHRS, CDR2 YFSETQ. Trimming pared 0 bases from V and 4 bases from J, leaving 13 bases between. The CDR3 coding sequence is TGCGCCAGCAGCTTGGCCGGGACGGCGACCACTGAAGCTTTCTTT. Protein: CASSLAGTATTEAFF.

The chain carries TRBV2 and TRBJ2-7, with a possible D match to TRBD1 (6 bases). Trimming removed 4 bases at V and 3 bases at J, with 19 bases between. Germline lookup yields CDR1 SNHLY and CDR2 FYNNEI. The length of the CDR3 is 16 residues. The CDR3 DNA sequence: TGTGCCAGCAGTGGACAGGAGGATACCCCTAACTACGAGCAGTACTTC. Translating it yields CASSGQEDTPNYEQYF.

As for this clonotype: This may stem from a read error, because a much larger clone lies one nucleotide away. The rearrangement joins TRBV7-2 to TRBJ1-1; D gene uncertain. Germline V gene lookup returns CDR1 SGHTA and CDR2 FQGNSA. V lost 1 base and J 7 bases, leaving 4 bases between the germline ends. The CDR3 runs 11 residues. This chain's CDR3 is CTSSLGNEAFF. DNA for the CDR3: TGTACCAGCAGCTTAGGAAATGAAGCTTTCTTT. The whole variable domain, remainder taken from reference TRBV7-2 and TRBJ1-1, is GAGVSQSPSNKVTEKGKDVELRCDPISGHTALYWYRQSLGQGLEFLIYFQGNSAPDKSGLPSDRFSAERTGGSVSTLTIQRTQQEDSAVYLCTSSLGNEAFFGQGTRLTVV.

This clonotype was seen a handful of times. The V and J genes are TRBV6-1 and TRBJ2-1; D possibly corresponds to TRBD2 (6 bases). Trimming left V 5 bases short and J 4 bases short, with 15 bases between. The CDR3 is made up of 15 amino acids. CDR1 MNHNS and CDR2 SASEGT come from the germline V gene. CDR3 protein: CASSSGTPQYNEQFF. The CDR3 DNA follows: TGTGCCAGCAGTTCCGGGACTCCACAGTACAATGAGCAGTTCTTC.

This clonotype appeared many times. CDR3 amino acids: CASSYMRETQYF. The CDR3, as DNA: TGTGCCAGCAGTTATATGAGGGAGACCCAGTACTTC. The J gene is TRBJ2-5, the V gene TRBV2; D gene ambiguous. CDR3 length: 12 amino acids. Trimming removed 5 bases from V and 5 bases from J, with 9 bases in between. In germline, CDR1 is SNHLY, CDR2 FYNNEI. Filled out from reference TRBV2 and TRBJ2-5, the complete variable domain reads EPEVTQTPSHQVTQMGQEVILRCVPISNHLYFYWYRQILGQKVEFLVSFYNNEISEKSEIFDDQFSVERPDGSNFTLKIRSTKLEDSAMYFCASSYMRETQYFGPGTRLLVL.

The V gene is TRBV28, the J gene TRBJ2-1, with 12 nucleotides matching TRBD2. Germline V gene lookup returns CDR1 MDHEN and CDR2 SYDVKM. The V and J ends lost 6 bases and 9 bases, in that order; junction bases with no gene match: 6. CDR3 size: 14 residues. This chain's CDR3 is CASRRTSGGSEQFF. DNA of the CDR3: TGTGCCAGCAGACGTACTAGCGGGGGGAGTGAGCAGTTCTTC.

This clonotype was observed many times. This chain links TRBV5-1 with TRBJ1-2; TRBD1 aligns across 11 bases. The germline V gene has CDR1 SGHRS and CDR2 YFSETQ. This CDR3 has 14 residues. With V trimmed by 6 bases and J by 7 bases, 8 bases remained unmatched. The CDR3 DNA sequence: TGCGCCAGCAACCCTGGACAGGGGGCGACTGGCTACACCTTC. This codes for CASNPGQGATGYTF.

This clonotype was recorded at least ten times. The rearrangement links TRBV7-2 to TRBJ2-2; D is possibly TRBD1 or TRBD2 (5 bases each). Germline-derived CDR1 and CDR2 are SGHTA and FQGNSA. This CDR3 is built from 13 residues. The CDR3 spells CALAEGPTGELFF. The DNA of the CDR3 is TGTGCTCTAGCAGAGGGGCCAACCGGGGAGCTGTTTTTT.

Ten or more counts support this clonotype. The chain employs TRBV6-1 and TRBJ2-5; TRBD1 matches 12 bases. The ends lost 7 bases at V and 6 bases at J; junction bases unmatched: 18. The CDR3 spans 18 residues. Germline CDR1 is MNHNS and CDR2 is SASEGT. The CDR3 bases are TGTGCCAGCACCCGGGGTGGTCAGGGACAGGGGGCTCCGAAGACCCAGTACTTC. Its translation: CASTRGGQGQGAPKTQYF.

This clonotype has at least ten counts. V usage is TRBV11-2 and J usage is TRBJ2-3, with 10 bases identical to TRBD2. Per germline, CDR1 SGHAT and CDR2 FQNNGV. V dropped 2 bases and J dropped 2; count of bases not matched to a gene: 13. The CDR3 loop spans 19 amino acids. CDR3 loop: CASSLFLRLAGGVTDTQYF. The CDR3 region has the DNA TGTGCCAGCAGCTTATTTCTCCGACTAGCGGGTGGGGTCACAGATACGCAGTATTTT.

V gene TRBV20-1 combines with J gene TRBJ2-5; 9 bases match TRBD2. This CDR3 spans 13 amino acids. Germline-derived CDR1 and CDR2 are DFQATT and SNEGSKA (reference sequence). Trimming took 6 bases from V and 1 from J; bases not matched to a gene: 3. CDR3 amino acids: CSAAGGRQETQYF. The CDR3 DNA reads TGCAGTGCAGCGGGGGGCCGCCAAGAGACCCAGTACTTC.

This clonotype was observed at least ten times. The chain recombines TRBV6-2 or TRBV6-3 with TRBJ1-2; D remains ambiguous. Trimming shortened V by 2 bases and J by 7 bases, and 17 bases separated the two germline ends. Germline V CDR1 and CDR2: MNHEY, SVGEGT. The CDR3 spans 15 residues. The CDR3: CASSYGMPTAFGYTF. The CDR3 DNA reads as TGTGCCAGCAGTTACGGCATGCCAACCGCCTTTGGCTACACCTTC.

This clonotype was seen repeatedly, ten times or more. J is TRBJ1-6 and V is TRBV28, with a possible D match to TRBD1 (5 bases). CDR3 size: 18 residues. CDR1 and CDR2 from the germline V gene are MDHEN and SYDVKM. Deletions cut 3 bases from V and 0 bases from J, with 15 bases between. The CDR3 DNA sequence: TGTGCCAGCAGTTTGGCCACAGGTCTCAGCTCCTATAATTCACCCCTCCACTTT. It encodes CASSLATGLSSYNSPLHF.

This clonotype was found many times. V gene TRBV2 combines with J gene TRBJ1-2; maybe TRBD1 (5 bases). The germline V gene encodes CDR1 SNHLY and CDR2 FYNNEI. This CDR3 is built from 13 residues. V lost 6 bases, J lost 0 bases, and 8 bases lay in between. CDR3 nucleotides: TGTGCCAGCAGGGACAACTCTAACTATGGCTACACCTTC. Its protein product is CASRDNSNYGYTF.

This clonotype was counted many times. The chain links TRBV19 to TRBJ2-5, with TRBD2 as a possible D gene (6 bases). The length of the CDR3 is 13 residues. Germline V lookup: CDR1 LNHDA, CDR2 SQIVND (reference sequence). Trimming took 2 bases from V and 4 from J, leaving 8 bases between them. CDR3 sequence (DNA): TGTGCCAGTAGTATACGGGGGAGAGAGACCCAGTACTTC. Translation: CASSIRGRETQYF.

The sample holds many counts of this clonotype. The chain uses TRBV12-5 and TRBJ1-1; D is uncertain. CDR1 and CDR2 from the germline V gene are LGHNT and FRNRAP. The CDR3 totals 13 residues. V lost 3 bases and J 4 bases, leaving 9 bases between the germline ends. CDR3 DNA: TGTGCTAGTGGTTTCGTAGGACCCACTGAAGCTTTCTTT. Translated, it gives CASGFVGPTEAFF.

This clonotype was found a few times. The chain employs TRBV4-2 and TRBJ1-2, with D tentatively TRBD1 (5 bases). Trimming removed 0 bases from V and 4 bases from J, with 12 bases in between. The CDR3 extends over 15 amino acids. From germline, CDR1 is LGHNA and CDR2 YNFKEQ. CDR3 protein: CASSQDLTDSYGYTF. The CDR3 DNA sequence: TGTGCCAGCAGCCAAGATCTAACTGACAGCTATGGCTACACCTTC.

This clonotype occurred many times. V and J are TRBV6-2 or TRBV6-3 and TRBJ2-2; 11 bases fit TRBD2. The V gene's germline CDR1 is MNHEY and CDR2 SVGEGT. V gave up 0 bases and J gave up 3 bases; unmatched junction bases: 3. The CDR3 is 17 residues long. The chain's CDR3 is CASSYSVSGRDTGELFF. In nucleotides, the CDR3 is TGTGCCAGCAGTTACTCCGTTAGCGGGAGGGACACCGGGGAGCTGTTTTTT.

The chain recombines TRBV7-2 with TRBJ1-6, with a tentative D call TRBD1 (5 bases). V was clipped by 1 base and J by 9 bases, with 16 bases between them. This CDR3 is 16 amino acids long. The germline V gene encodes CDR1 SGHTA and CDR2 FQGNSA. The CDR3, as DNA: TGTGCCAGCAGCTTAGTGACAGCTCTCGATTCTTCACCCCTCCACTTT. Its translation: CASSLVTALDSSPLHF.